What follows are 22 T cell receptor beta chains derived from one specimen sequenced in a study of T cells after yellow fever vaccination. A single record per CDR3 protein comes from TCRdb applying MiXCR to the 5' RACE reads. Of some 22,000 distinct CDR3 sequences in the sample, 4% to 6% were seen once. The source material was PBMCs, either bulk or a sorted T-cell subset (CD4+, CD8+, memory, or dextramer-sorted; not recorded which), sampled around 45 days after the first yellow fever vaccination. All receptors come from a man between 18 and 29 years old who received the YFV17D yellow fever vaccine.

This clonotype was seen many times. The V gene is TRBV12-3 or TRBV12-4, the J gene TRBJ1-4, with D unclear. Trimming took off 7 bases at V and 8 bases at J, with 14 bases between the two ends. This CDR3 is built from 13 residues. The CDR3 coding sequence is TGTGCCAGCATGATGCGGAGCGGCGAAAAACTGTTTTTT. It specifies CASMMRSGEKLFF.

This clonotype was detected many times. The chain carries TRBV27 and TRBJ2-5; 7 bases map to TRBD1. The CDR3 runs 15 residues. The V gene end was trimmed by 1 base and the J gene end by 0 bases; junction bases not matched to a gene: 2. Germline CDR1 reads MNHEY; CDR2 reads SMNVEV (reference sequence). DNA of the CDR3: TGTGCCAGCAGTTTATGGGGACAGTACCAAGAGACCCAGTACTTC. Translating it yields CASSLWGQYQETQYF.

This clonotype showed up many times. The J gene is TRBJ2-2, the V gene TRBV5-1; the match to TRBD1 covers 9 bases. The V segment lost 2 bases and the J segment 4 bases; nucleotides outside the gene matches: 6. Germline V gene lookup returns CDR1 SGHRS and CDR2 YFSETQ. The CDR3 loop spans 16 amino acids. CDR3 sequence: CASSFTGGEGTGELFF. The CDR3 DNA reads TGCGCCAGCAGCTTTACAGGGGGCGAAGGCACCGGGGAGCTGTTTTTT.

Ten or more counts support this clonotype. The chain uses TRBV12-3 or TRBV12-4 and TRBJ1-1; the D is unclear. The CDR3 totals 13 residues. Trimming removed 8 bases at V and 2 bases at J, with 12 bases between. This CDR3 is CASSIQVNTEAFF. DNA for the CDR3: TGTGCCAGCTCGATCCAGGTCAACACTGAAGCTTTCTTT.

This clonotype was picked up many times. The genes are TRBV23-1 and TRBJ2-5; possible D gene TRBD2, 5 bases. TRBV23-1 is classed as an ORF, of uncertain function. Between the trimmed V and J ends, which lost 2 bases and 5 bases, there was a span of 12 bases. The CDR3 length is 14 residues. CDR3 residues: CASSQRGVGETQYF. CDR3 in DNA: TGCGCCAGCAGTCAACGGGGAGTCGGGGAGACCCAGTACTTC.

This clonotype was observed at least ten times. This chain links TRBV7-6 with TRBJ2-2; TRBD2 matches 11 bases. The V gene's germline CDR1 is SGHVS and CDR2 FNYEAQ. The J segment lost 3 bases and the V segment lost 2 bases, leaving 11 bases of the junction unmatched. The CDR3 consists of 19 residues. The CDR3 region is CASSLIPSGTSGYTGELFF. In DNA, the CDR3 is TGTGCCAGCAGCTTAATTCCTTCCGGGACTAGCGGCTACACCGGGGAGCTGTTTTTT. Full variable domain (rest looked up from reference TRBV7-6 and TRBJ2-2): GAGVSQSPRYKVTKRGQDVALRCDPISGHVSLYWYRQALGQGPEFLTYFNYEAQQDKSGLPNDRFSAERPEGSISTLTIQRTEQRDSAMYRCASSLIPSGTSGYTGELFFGEGSRLTVL.

This clonotype appeared many times. The V gene is TRBV15, the J gene TRBJ2-7, with D maybe TRBD1 (6 bases). Germline assignment: CDR1 LNHNV and CDR2 YYDKDF (reference sequence). V was cut by 5 bases and J by 2 bases, with 13 bases left in between. The CDR3 runs 14 residues. CDR3 residues: CATSQGTRTYEQYV. The CDR3 nucleotides read TGTGCCACCAGCCAGGGGACAAGAACCTACGAGCAGTACGTC.

This clonotype was detected ten times or more. DNA for the CDR3: TGTGCCAGCAGCTCCACTATGGGGTCCGGCTACACCTTC. Residues: CASSSTMGSGYTF. V gene TRBV7-2 combines with J gene TRBJ1-2; no clear D gene. This CDR3 spans 13 amino acids. CDR1 and CDR2 (germline): SGHTA, FQGNSA. V shed 4 bases and J shed 8 bases, with 14 bases lying between them.

This clonotype turned up a few times. The V and J genes are TRBV3-1 and TRBJ1-1; 8 positions match TRBD1. This CDR3 spans 18 amino acids. Germline V gene lookup returns CDR1 LGHDT and CDR2 YNNKEL (reference sequence). Losses at the gene ends were 2 bases for V and 4 bases for J; bases not matched to a gene: 15. In DNA, the CDR3 is TGTGCCAGCAGCCAAATCACAGGGGGAGGTAAAGGTCGCACTGAAGCTTTCTTT. Translation gives CASSQITGGGKGRTEAFF.

This clonotype was recorded at least ten times. The chain carries TRBV9 and TRBJ2-2; TRBD2 agrees at 11 bases. The CDR3 runs 16 residues. Germline trimming cut 3 bases from V and 2 bases from J; bases unmatched to any gene: 3. Germline values: CDR1 SGDLS, CDR2 YYNGEE. The CDR3 spells CASSGTSGGNTGELFF. Here the CDR3 DNA reads TGTGCCAGCAGCGGAACTAGCGGGGGAAACACCGGGGAGCTGTTTTTT.

The table lists this clonotype with many counts. The CDR3 loop reads CASSPEMTGGGEQYV. The CDR3 coding sequence is TGTGCCAGCAGCCCAGAAATGACGGGGGGGGGCGAGCAGTACGTC. This chain connects TRBV27 to TRBJ2-7; 8 bases fit TRBD2. The CDR3 has 15 residues. Germline V gene data show CDR1 as MNHEY and CDR2 as SMNVEV (reference sequence). With 6 bases clipped from V and 6 bases from J, the junction kept 13 bases outside the gene matches.

This clonotype was seen at least ten times. This chain joins TRBV2 and TRBJ1-5; 8 nucleotides line up with TRBD1. This CDR3 has 12 residues. Germline CDR1 is SNHLY and CDR2 is FYNNEI. The V gene end was trimmed by 8 bases and the J gene end by 6 bases; junction bases not matched to a gene: 3. The CDR3 nucleotides are TGTGCCAGCGACAGGGGAGGTCAGCCCCAGCATTTT. Translated: CASDRGGQPQHF.

The chain links TRBV5-6 to TRBJ1-2; no definite D call. Trimming cost V 4 bases and J 11 bases, with 18 bases left between them. Germline V lookup: CDR1 SGHDT, CDR2 YYEEEE. The CDR3 runs 13 residues. Here the CDR3 DNA reads TGTGCCAGCAGCCCAGGCAGCCAGGAATATTACACCTTC. This codes for CASSPGSQEYYTF.

This clonotype came up many times. The gene calls are TRBV29-1 and TRBJ2-5, with D possibly being TRBD2 (5 bases). Trimming stripped 0 bases from V and 7 bases from J, with 18 bases between. CDR3 size: 15 residues. Per the germline V gene, CDR1 is SQVTM and CDR2 is ANQGSEA. The CDR3 coding sequence is TGCAGCGTTGAAGATAGGGCGGGCCTCGGGTGGACCCAGTACTTC. This encodes CSVEDRAGLGWTQYF.

This clonotype was found many times. The V call is TRBV7-2, the J call TRBJ2-3; a possible D gene is TRBD2 (5 bases). Looked up from germline, CDR1 is SGHTA and CDR2 is FQGNSA. V lost 6 bases and J 9 bases, leaving 16 bases between the germline ends. This CDR3 comprises 13 residues. In nucleotides, the CDR3 is TGTGCCAGCAGGACGGCCCGTGGAGGCACGCAGTATTTT. It encodes CASRTARGGTQYF.

This clonotype occurred many times. This sequence joins TRBV7-8 and TRBJ1-2; weak D call: TRBD1 (6 bases). CDR1 and CDR2 from the germline V gene are SGHVS and FQNEAQ. Between the trimmed V and J ends, which lost 2 bases and 3 bases, there was a span of 10 bases. This CDR3 has 14 residues. CDR3: CASSLTGSDYGYTF. For the CDR3, the DNA is TGTGCCAGCAGCTTAACAGGGTCTGACTATGGCTACACCTTC.

Remarks on this clonotype: One base away lies a much larger clone, so this may be a sequencing read error. CDR3 bases: TGTGCCAGCAGCCCAGGGCTGGGGCCCTACAATGAGCAGTTCTTC. It translates to CASSPGLGPYNEQFF. This chain joins TRBV7-2 and TRBJ2-1, with a tentative D call TRBD1 (5 bases). The CDR3 is 15 residues long. Per germline, CDR1 SGHTA and CDR2 FQGNSA. The V end lost 5 bases, the J end lost 2 bases, and 13 bases lay between the germline ends.

There are many counts of this clonotype. For the CDR3, the DNA is TGCGCCAGCAACCGGGACAACCAAGAGACCCAGTACTTC. This gives the protein CASNRDNQETQYF. The rearrangement uses TRBV5-1 and TRBJ2-5; the D gene is possibly TRBD1 (6 bases). Germline assignment: CDR1 SGHRS and CDR2 YFSETQ. V was cut by 6 bases and J by 0 bases, with 9 bases left in between. This CDR3 is 13 amino acids long.

This clonotype has a count of ten or more. The rearrangement joins TRBV29-1 to TRBJ2-3, with no clear D. CDR1 and CDR2 (germline): SQVTM, ANQGSEA. With 8 bases removed from V and 5 bases from J, the gap between germline ends came to 17 bases. This CDR3 region has 13 residues. The chain's CDR3 is CSTKGGSGDTQYF. As DNA, the CDR3 is TGCAGCACCAAGGGCGGATCTGGAGATACGCAGTATTTT.

This clonotype was counted many times. The gene calls are TRBV18 and TRBJ2-1, with D perhaps TRBD1 (6 bases). V lost 5 bases and J lost 1, with 12 bases in between. The germline V gene has CDR1 KGHSH and CDR2 LQKENI. There are 15 residues in the CDR3. This CDR3 reads CASSYGQYSYNEQFF. CDR3 coding DNA: TGTGCCAGCTCATATGGACAGTATTCCTACAATGAGCAGTTCTTC.

In this sample, this clonotype turned up many times. The rearrangement uses TRBV20-1 and TRBJ2-5, with TRBD2 matching over 8 bases. This CDR3 region has 18 residues. Unmatched junction bases numbered 20, after V lost 3 bases and J lost 5 bases. Germline values: CDR1 DFQATT, CDR2 SNEGSKA (reference sequence). The CDR3 DNA follows: TGCAGTGCTAGGTTCATATTAGGCGGGGGGCCCTCCGGGGAGACCCAGTACTTC. Translated, it gives CSARFILGGGPSGETQYF.

This clonotype has ten or more counts. The CDR3 nucleotides are TGTGCCACCAGTGATTGGAGGCCTCAAGAGACCCAGTACTTC. It yields the protein CATSDWRPQETQYF. J is TRBJ2-5 and V is TRBV24-1, with TRBD2 as a possible D gene (5 bases). CDR1 is KGHDR, CDR2 SFDVKD, per germline. This CDR3 spans 14 amino acids. Trimming left V 2 bases short and J 2 bases short, with 8 bases between.